This is a list of T cell receptor beta chains from one sample in a study of T cell clones after liver transplantation. Clones were read by immunoSEQ multiplex PCR, and TCRdb kept only the in-frame ones, dropping some. There are 50,000 to 55,000 clones in the sample; 55% to 85% occur only once, and about 10% lies in the top ten. The material was CD4+ T cells from blood, obtained around 52 months after liver transplant. The receptor source for this set is a human patient who received a liver transplant. Some T cells here may be from the graft donor. Each CDR3 is given with its conserved first and last residue. Each record gives: CDR3 DNA, CDR3 protein, clone size, D gene, J gene, V gene. The D gene is left open where the match is weak. Clone size is stated in some rows and not others, as once, few, many or a class when expanded.

CDR3 DNA: TGTGCCAGTAGCATGGGGAGAGGGCCCGGTGGCTACACCTTC
CDR3 protein: CASSMGRGPGGYTF
clone size: once
D gene: NA
J gene: TRBJ1-2
V gene: TRBV19

CDR3 DNA: TGTGCCAGCACCCTGACAGGGGGCTGGACCGGGGAGCTGTTTTTT
CDR3 protein: CASTLTGGWTGELFF
clone size: NA
D gene: TRBD1
J gene: TRBJ2-2
V gene: TRBV27

CDR3 DNA: TGTGCCAGCAGCTTTCATTTTACCGGTATTACCGGGGAGCTGTTTTTT
CDR3 protein: CASSFHFTGITGELFF
clone size: NA
D gene: NA
J gene: TRBJ2-2
V gene: TRBV11-1

CDR3 DNA: TGTGCCAGCAGCGCCTCGACAGGGGTGGGCGGCTACACCTTC
CDR3 protein: CASSASTGVGGYTF
clone size: NA
D gene: TRBD1
J gene: TRBJ1-2
V gene: TRBV7-3

CDR3 DNA: TGTGCCAGCAGCCCGTCGGGGGTACGGCAGCCCCAGCATTTT
CDR3 protein: CASSPSGVRQPQHF
clone size: once
D gene: NA
J gene: TRBJ1-5
V gene: TRBV5-5

CDR3 DNA: TGTGCCACCGGGGGGACAGGGAACGGCCAGCCCCAGCATTTT
CDR3 protein: CATGGTGNGQPQHF
clone size: NA
D gene: TRBD1
J gene: TRBJ1-5
V gene: TRBV15

CDR3 DNA: TGTGCCAGCAGTTCGCGTCAGCCCCGGCTCAATCAGCCCCAGCATTTT
CDR3 protein: CASSSRQPRLNQPQHF
clone size: NA
D gene: NA
J gene: TRBJ1-5
V gene: TRBV6-5

CDR3 DNA: TGTGCCACAGCTTCGGAAAGAGGCTACGAGCAGTACTTC
CDR3 protein: CATASERGYEQYF
clone size: NA
D gene: NA
J gene: TRBJ2-7
V gene: TRBV19

CDR3 DNA: TGCAGCGTTGAAAAACCGGGACAGCCCAGCTACGAGCAGTACTTC
CDR3 protein: CSVEKPGQPSYEQYF
clone size: NA
D gene: TRBD1
J gene: TRBJ2-7
V gene: TRBV29-1

CDR3 DNA: TGTGCCAGCAGTGAAGCGCTTCGACAGAAAGGCACTGAAGCTTTCTTT
CDR3 protein: CASSEALRQKGTEAFF
clone size: few
D gene: NA
J gene: TRBJ1-1
V gene: TRBV6-1

CDR3 DNA: TGTGCCAGCAGCCAAGATCTTAGTTCTGGGGGGCGGATTTCACCCCTCCACTTT
CDR3 protein: CASSQDLSSGGRISPLHF
clone size: few
D gene: NA
J gene: TRBJ1-6
V gene: TRBV4-2

CDR3 DNA: TGTGCCAGTACCCCGAGGGACATGAACACTGAAGCTTTCTTT
CDR3 protein: CASTPRDMNTEAFF
clone size: NA
D gene: NA
J gene: TRBJ1-1
V gene: TRBV19

CDR3 DNA: TGTGCCAGCAGTGAAAAGGGGTACGGCAATCAGCCCCAGCATTTT
CDR3 protein: CASSEKGYGNQPQHF
clone size: NA
D gene: NA
J gene: TRBJ1-5
V gene: TRBV6-1

CDR3 DNA: TGTGCCAGCAGCCGCCGACAGGGAAATCAGCCCCAGCATTTT
CDR3 protein: CASSRRQGNQPQHF
clone size: NA
D gene: TRBD1
J gene: TRBJ1-5
V gene: TRBV5-8

CDR3 DNA: TGTGCCATCAGTGTGGGGGGGCCCGTTGGTGGCTACACCTTC
CDR3 protein: CAISVGGPVGGYTF
clone size: NA
D gene: NA
J gene: TRBJ1-2
V gene: TRBV10-3

CDR3 DNA: TGTGCCACCAGCAGTCCCCTGGGGAGGGATGGGCCAGATACGCAGTATTTT
CDR3 protein: CATSSPLGRDGPDTQYF
clone size: NA
D gene: TRBD2
J gene: TRBJ2-3
V gene: TRBV15

CDR3 DNA: TGTGCCAGCAGCGACCAGAGGGCTAATTCACCCCTCCACTTT
CDR3 protein: CASSDQRANSPLHF
clone size: few
D gene: NA
J gene: TRBJ1-6
V gene: TRBV5-5

CDR3 DNA: TGCGCCAGCAGTAGCGGGGGGGCCCAAGATACGCAGTATTTT
CDR3 protein: CASSSGGAQDTQYF
clone size: once
D gene: TRBD2
J gene: TRBJ2-3
V gene: TRBV5-1

CDR3 DNA: TGTGCCAGCAGTCCAGAAGTTCCTGGCTACACCTTC
CDR3 protein: CASSPEVPGYTF
clone size: NA
D gene: NA
J gene: TRBJ1-2
V gene: TRBV6-1

CDR3 DNA: TGTGCCAGCAGTGAATCCCGGACAGGGGACTACGAGCAGTACTTC
CDR3 protein: CASSESRTGDYEQYF
clone size: NA
D gene: TRBD1
J gene: TRBJ2-7
V gene: TRBV25-1

CDR3 DNA: TGTGCCAGCTCACCGGAAAACGAGCAGTACTTC
CDR3 protein: CASSPENEQYF
clone size: NA
D gene: NA
J gene: TRBJ2-7
V gene: TRBV18

CDR3 DNA: TGTGCCAGCAGCTTAGAACTTCCAGGGAGGGATACGCAGTATTTT
CDR3 protein: CASSLELPGRDTQYF
clone size: NA
D gene: NA
J gene: TRBJ2-3
V gene: TRBV11-2

CDR3 DNA: TGTGCCAGCAGTGATTGGGACAGGGGCCCCAATGAGCAGTTCTTC
CDR3 protein: CASSDWDRGPNEQFF
clone size: NA
D gene: TRBD1
J gene: TRBJ2-1
V gene: TRBV2

CDR3 DNA: TGTGCCAGTAGTCCCGACCGGGAAGGGTCCCAGCATTTT
CDR3 protein: CASSPDREGSQHF
clone size: NA
D gene: NA
J gene: TRBJ1-5
V gene: TRBV19

CDR3 DNA: TGTGCCAGCAGTAAAGCGGGATACAAAGAGACCCAGTACTTC
CDR3 protein: CASSKAGYKETQYF
clone size: NA
D gene: TRBD2
J gene: TRBJ2-5
V gene: TRBV6-1

CDR3 DNA: TGTGCCAGCAGCGATAACAGGGTGTACGATGAGCAGTTCTTC
CDR3 protein: CASSDNRVYDEQFF
clone size: few
D gene: NA
J gene: TRBJ2-1
V gene: TRBV11-2